Shown below are 8 T cell receptor beta chains from a single sample sequenced in a study of blood T cell repertoires in COVID-19. TCRdb's table, derived via immunoSEQ multiplex PCR, lists solely in-frame clones and lacks some. This repertoire shows around 260,000 clones, around four fifths found once; its top ten account for roughly 4.5%. Sequenced: peripheral blood. These receptors were obtained from a man between 60 and 70 years old who had recovered from COVID-19.

V gene TRBV7-3 combines with J gene TRBJ2-2, with a tentative D call TRBD2 (5 bases). The germline V and J ends were trimmed by 0 bases and 9 bases, with 14 bases remaining between them. CDR3 size: 15 residues. Germline V gives CDR1 SGHTA, CDR2 FQGTGA. For the CDR3, the DNA is TGTGCCAGCAGCTTAACGGGAGAAGGAGTCAGGGAGCTGTTTTTT. Translated: CASSLTGEGVRELFF.

The V gene is TRBV6-2 or TRBV6-3, the J gene TRBJ2-1; no clear D gene. V gave up 2 bases and J gave up 10 bases, with 6 bases separating them. CDR1 MNHEY and CDR2 SVGEGT come from the germline V gene. This CDR3 is 11 amino acids long. CDR3 protein: CASSYTREQFF. As DNA, the CDR3 is TGTGCCAGCAGTTACACGCGGGAGCAGTTCTTC.

This clone was seen only a few times. V gene TRBV4-2 combines with J gene TRBJ1-1; D possibly corresponds to TRBD1 (6 bases). Trimming cost V 4 bases and J 2 bases, with 17 bases left between them. Germline CDR1 is LGHNA and CDR2 is YNFKEQ. This CDR3 region has 16 residues. DNA for the CDR3: TGTGCCAGCAGCCGAACTGGACAGCAACAAAACACTGAAGCTTTCTTT. This codes for CASSRTGQQQNTEAFF.

The V call is TRBV18, the J call TRBJ2-3, with no clear D. CDR1 and CDR2 from the germline V gene are KGHSH and LQKENI. CDR3 length: 16 amino acids. The germline V and J ends were trimmed by 3 bases and 5 bases, with 18 bases remaining between them. In nucleotides, the CDR3 is TGTGCCAGCTCACCTGGAACAGTTCGAGTAGGAGATACGCAGTATTTT. It codes for CASSPGTVRVGDTQYF.

V gene TRBV7-8 combines with J gene TRBJ2-3, with TRBD2 identical over 8 bases. CDR3 length: 17 residues. The germline V gene encodes CDR1 SGHVS and CDR2 FQNEAQ. V lost 2 bases to trimming and J lost 0 bases; unmatched junction nucleotides: 7. This CDR3 reads CASSLSRLAFSTDTQYF. CDR3 in DNA: TGTGCCAGCAGCTTATCTCGACTAGCGTTTAGCACAGATACGCAGTATTTT.

This clone appeared once. This chain connects TRBV23-1 to TRBJ1-5; 8 bases are shared with TRBD1. TRBV23-1 is labeled an ORF, and its function is uncertain. Trimming took 6 bases from V and 7 from J; bases not matched to a gene: 11. The CDR3 is 15 residues long. Here the CDR3 reads CASSPGQGGWQPQHF. CDR3 DNA: TGCGCCAGCAGCCCCGGACAGGGAGGTTGGCAGCCCCAGCATTTT.

Only one count was recorded for this clone. CDR3 residues: CASSFRVPFYEQYF. Here the CDR3 DNA reads TGTGCCAGCAGTTTTCGGGTCCCCTTTTACGAGCAGTACTTC. This sequence joins TRBV27 and TRBJ2-7; D gene uncertain. The CDR3 consists of 14 residues. With 3 bases removed from V and 4 bases from J, the gap between germline ends came to 13 bases. Germline lookup yields CDR1 MNHEY and CDR2 SMNVEV (reference sequence).

The chain recombines TRBV4-1 with TRBJ2-7, with 7 bases lining up with TRBD1. Looked up from germline, CDR1 is MGHRA and CDR2 is YSYEKL. J lost 3 bases, V lost 1 base, and 3 bases had no gene match. The CDR3 runs 14 residues. The CDR3 spells CASSQGGTVYEQYF. Written as DNA, the CDR3 is TGCGCCAGCAGCCAAGGGGGGACAGTCTACGAGCAGTACTTC.